These T cell receptor beta chains were read from a single sample in a study of blood T cell repertoires in COVID-19. Using immunoSEQ multiplex PCR, the repertoire was profiled, and TCRdb retains in-frame clones only, with some absent. The data show 18,000 or so clones, with about four fifths seen just once and roughly 14% held by the top ten. Sequencing was done on a sample of peripheral blood. The receptors were sampled from a man aged 35-49 years with active or convalescent COVID-19. Each CDR3 is given with its conserved first and last residue. D genes are given only for firm matches. Some rows have no size entry. The others give once, few or many, or a class for an expanded clone.

len	v_gene	d_gene	j_gene	abundance	CDR3aa	CDR3nt
14	TRBV6-5	.	TRBJ1-2	.	CASIVGPEKGGYTF	TGTGCCAGCATTGTTGGGCCGGAAAAAGGTGGCTACACCTTC
15	TRBV5-1	TRBD1	TRBJ1-4	.	CASSLGRGPVEKLFF	TGCGCCAGCAGCTTGGGTAGGGGGCCGGTTGAAAAACTGTTTTTT
16	TRBV5-1	.	TRBJ1-1	.	CASSPGRGTGDTEAFF	TGCGCCAGCAGCCCAGGGCGGGGCACGGGGGACACTGAAGCTTTCTTT
16	TRBV3-1/TRBV3-2	TRBD2	TRBJ2-2	.	CASSTRHGGGTGELFF	TGTGCCAGCAGCACCCGCCACGGCGGGGGGACCGGGGAGCTGTTTTTT
17	TRBV18	.	TRBJ1-2	.	CASSPRGSPGMGYGYTF	TGTGCCAGCTCACCTCGGGGATCACCCGGTATGGGCTATGGCTACACCTTC
15	TRBV3-1/TRBV3-2	TRBD2	TRBJ2-1	.	CASSQDGAGSNEQFF	TGTGCCAGCAGCCAAGATGGAGCGGGGTCAAATGAGCAGTTCTTC
13	TRBV9	.	TRBJ1-2	.	CASSGRGIYGYTF	TGTGCCAGCAGCGGAAGGGGAATCTATGGCTACACCTTC
18	TRBV7-9	TRBD1	TRBJ1-2	.	CASSLARSWQGESDGYTF	TGTGCCAGCAGCTTAGCAAGGAGTTGGCAGGGGGAGTCGGATGGCTACACCTTC
15	TRBV2	TRBD2	TRBJ2-2	.	CASMRQGGHTGELFF	TGTGCCAGCATGAGGCAGGGAGGGCACACCGGGGAGCTGTTTTTT
14	TRBV9	.	TRBJ1-2	.	CASSERDSTYGYTF	TGTGCCAGCAGCGAGAGAGACAGTACTTACGGCTACACCTTC
13	TRBV15	.	TRBJ1-1	.	CATSRDLYTEAFF	TGTGCCACCAGCAGAGATCTGTACACTGAAGCTTTCTTT
12	TRBV30	.	TRBJ1-2	.	CAYSPGGYGYTF	TGTGCTTATAGCCCCGGCGGCTATGGCTACACCTTC
16	TRBV9	TRBD2	TRBJ2-1	few	CASSARLAGGYNEQFF	TGTGCCAGCAGCGCACGACTAGCGGGGGGGTACAATGAGCAGTTCTTC
15	TRBV5-4	.	TRBJ1-5	.	CASSLGTASNQPQHF	TGTGCCAGCAGCTTGGGGACAGCCAGCAATCAGCCCCAGCATTTT
15	TRBV7-2	TRBD2	TRBJ2-7	few	CASKRSAGGPGEQYF	TGTGCCAGCAAAAGGAGTGCGGGGGGGCCGGGGGAGCAGTACTTC
14	TRBV2	TRBD2	TRBJ2-1	.	CASNIAGGYNEQFF	TGTGCCAGCAATATAGCGGGGGGCTACAATGAGCAGTTCTTC
14	TRBV6-5	TRBD1	TRBJ2-7	.	CASSYTQGADEQYF	TGTGCCAGCAGTTACACACAGGGGGCGGACGAGCAGTACTTC
14	TRBV7-9	TRBD2	TRBJ2-5	.	CASFSSSGGETQYF	TGTGCCAGCTTTTCCTCTAGCGGGGGGGAGACCCAGTACTTC
13	TRBV7-2	.	TRBJ2-3	once	CASSSGGTDTQYF	TGTGCCAGCAGCTCCGGAGGGACAGATACGCAGTATTTT
13	TRBV19	TRBD1	TRBJ1-5	.	CASSHDREQPQHF	TGTGCCAGTAGCCATGACAGGGAACAGCCCCAGCATTTT
14	TRBV5-4	TRBD1	TRBJ1-2	.	CASSNPDRVYGYTF	TGTGCCAGCAGCAATCCGGACAGGGTATATGGCTACACCTTC
15	TRBV18	TRBD1	TRBJ1-2	once	CASSPPHGQGKGYTF	TGTGCCAGCTCACCACCGCATGGACAGGGGAAAGGCTACACCTTC
14	TRBV2	TRBD1	TRBJ2-7	.	CASRRDGQGSEQYF	TGTGCCAGCAGGCGTGACGGACAGGGGAGCGAGCAGTACTTC
13	TRBV19	.	TRBJ2-1	.	CASTPWGRYEQFF	TGTGCCAGTACCCCGTGGGGGCGGTATGAGCAGTTCTTC
10	TRBV2	.	TRBJ1-1	.	CASDGGKAFF	TGTGCCAGCGATGGGGGCAAAGCTTTCTTT
15	TRBV11-1	TRBD1	TRBJ2-5	.	CASSLETGFGETQYF	TGTGCCAGCAGCTTAGAGACAGGGTTCGGCGAGACCCAGTACTTC
14	TRBV14	.	TRBJ2-7	.	CASSQAGFHLKQYF	TGTGCCAGCAGCCAAGCAGGGTTCCACCTCAAGCAGTACTTC
13	TRBV9	.	TRBJ1-1	.	CASSVGGLTEAFF	TGTGCCAGCAGCGTGGGAGGGCTCACTGAAGCTTTCTTT
13	TRBV4-1	.	TRBJ1-6	few	CASSPPGFSPLHF	TGCGCCAGCAGCCCACCCGGGTTTTCACCCCTCCACTTT
17	TRBV6-6	TRBD1	TRBJ2-7	.	CASSPTPDRAPSYEQYF	TGTGCCAGCAGTCCCACCCCGGACAGGGCACCCTCCTACGAGCAGTACTTC
15	TRBV13	.	TRBJ1-6	.	CASAPRGGVGSPLHF	TGTGCCAGCGCGCCGCGGGGGGGAGTGGGATCACCCCTCCACTTT
16	TRBV5-6	TRBD2	TRBJ2-3	few	CASSRGASGRTDTQYF	TGTGCCAGCAGCCGAGGGGCTAGCGGCCGCACAGATACGCAGTATTTT
17	TRBV19	TRBD1	TRBJ1-2	.	CASSASGTGVSNYGYTF	TGTGCCAGTAGTGCATCCGGGACAGGAGTCTCTAACTATGGCTACACCTTC